This entry concerns a single TCR beta chain. This entry is derived from a study of cytotoxic CD8 clonotypes in ibrutinib-treated CLL. The CDR3 is 15 residues long. Germline loops: CDR1 MNHEY, CDR2 SMNVEV (reference sequence). Trimming removed 5 bases at V and 1 base at J, with 14 bases between. Targeted sequencing depth ranged from 1 in 200,000 to 1 in 1 million T cells. The data were produced by immunoSEQ multiplex PCR, yet TCRdb's version contains in-frame clones alone and is incomplete. This repertoire shows tens of thousands of clones, around 52% found once; its top ten account for about 24%. The origin of this receptor is a human donor with chronic lymphocytic leukemia. The specimen comprised PBMCs, sampled at disease progression, from a patient treated with ibrutinib. The rearrangement links TRBV27 to TRBJ1-1, with D uncertain. CDR3 in amino acids: CASSPPPWRNTEAFF. The CDR3 nucleotides are TGTGCCAGCAGTCCACCCCCATGGAGGAACACTGAAGCTTTCTTT.